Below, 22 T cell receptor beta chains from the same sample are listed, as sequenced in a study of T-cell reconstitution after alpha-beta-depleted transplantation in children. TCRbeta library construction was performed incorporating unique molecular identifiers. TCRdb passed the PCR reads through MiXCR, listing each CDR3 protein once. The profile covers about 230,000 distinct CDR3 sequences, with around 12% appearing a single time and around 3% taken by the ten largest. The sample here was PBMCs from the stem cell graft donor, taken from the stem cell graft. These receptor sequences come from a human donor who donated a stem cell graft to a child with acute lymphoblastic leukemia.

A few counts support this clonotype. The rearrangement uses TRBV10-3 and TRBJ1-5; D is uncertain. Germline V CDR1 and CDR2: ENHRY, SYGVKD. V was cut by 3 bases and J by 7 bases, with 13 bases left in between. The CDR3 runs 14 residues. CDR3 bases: TGTGCCATCAGTGAAGGAGTTGGTGGGCAGCCCCAGCATTTT. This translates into CAISEGVGGQPQHF.

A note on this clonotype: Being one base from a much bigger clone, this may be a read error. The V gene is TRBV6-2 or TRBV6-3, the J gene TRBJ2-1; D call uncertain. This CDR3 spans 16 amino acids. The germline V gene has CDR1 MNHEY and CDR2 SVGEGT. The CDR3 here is CASSSLSVGRHNEHFF. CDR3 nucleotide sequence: TGTGCCAGCAGTTCCCTCTCAGTGGGCCGACACAATGAGCACTTCTTC.

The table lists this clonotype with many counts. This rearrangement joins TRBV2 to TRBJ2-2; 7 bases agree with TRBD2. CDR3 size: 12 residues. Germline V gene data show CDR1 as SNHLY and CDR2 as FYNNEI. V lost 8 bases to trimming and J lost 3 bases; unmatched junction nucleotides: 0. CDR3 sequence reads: CASGGDTGELFF. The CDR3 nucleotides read TGTGCCAGCGGGGGGGACACCGGGGAGCTGTTTTTT.

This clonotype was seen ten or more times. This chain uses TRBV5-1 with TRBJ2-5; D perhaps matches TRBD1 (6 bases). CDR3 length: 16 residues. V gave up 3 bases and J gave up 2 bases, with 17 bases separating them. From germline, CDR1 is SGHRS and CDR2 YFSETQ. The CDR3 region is CASSSSPLGQQETQYF. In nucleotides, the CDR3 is TGCGCCAGCAGCTCCTCTCCTCTTGGACAGCAAGAGACCCAGTACTTC.

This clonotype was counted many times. The CDR3 DNA sequence: TGTGCCAGCAGCTTGTTGGGGGGCCCGTACGAGCAGTACTTC. The encoded protein is CASSLLGGPYEQYF. This chain connects TRBV7-9 to TRBJ2-7; either TRBD1 or TRBD2 may supply D (6 bases each). Deletions cut 3 bases from V and 4 bases from J, with 13 bases between. Looked up from germline, CDR1 is SEHNR and CDR2 is FQNEAQ (reference sequence). The CDR3 runs to 14 residues.

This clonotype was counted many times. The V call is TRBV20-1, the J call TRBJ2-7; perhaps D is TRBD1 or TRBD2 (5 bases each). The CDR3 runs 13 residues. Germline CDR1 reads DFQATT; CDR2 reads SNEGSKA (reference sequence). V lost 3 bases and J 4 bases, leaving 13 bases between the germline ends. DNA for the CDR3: TGCAGTGCTAGTCCGGGACGGAATTACGAGCAGTACTTC. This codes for CSASPGRNYEQYF.

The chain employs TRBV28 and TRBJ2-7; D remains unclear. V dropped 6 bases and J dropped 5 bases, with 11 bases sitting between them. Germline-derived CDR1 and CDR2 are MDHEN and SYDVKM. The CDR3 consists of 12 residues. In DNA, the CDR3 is TGTGCCAGCAGCTGGGAAAGGGACGAGCAGTACTTC. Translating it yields CASSWERDEQYF.

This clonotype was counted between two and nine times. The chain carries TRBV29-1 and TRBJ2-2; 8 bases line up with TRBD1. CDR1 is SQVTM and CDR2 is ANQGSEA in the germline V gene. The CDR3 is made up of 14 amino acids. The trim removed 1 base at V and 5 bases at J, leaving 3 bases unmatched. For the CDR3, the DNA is TGCAGCGTTGAAGTACAGGGGGTGACCGGGGAGCTGTTTTTT. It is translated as CSVEVQGVTGELFF.

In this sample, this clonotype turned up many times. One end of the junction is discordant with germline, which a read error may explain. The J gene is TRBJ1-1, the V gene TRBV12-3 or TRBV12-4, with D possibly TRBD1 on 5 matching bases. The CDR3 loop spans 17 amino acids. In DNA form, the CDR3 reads TGTGCCAGCAGCCTAAAGGGTTTGGGGGGAGTGAAGACTGAAGCTTTCTTT. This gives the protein CASSLKGLGGVKTEAFF.

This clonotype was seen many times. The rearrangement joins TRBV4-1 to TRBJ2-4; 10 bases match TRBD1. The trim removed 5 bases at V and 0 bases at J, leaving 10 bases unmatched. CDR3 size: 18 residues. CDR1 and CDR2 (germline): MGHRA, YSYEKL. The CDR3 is CASSGTGALVLAKNIQYF. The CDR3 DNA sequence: TGCGCCAGCAGCGGGACAGGGGCCCTCGTTTTAGCCAAAAACATTCAGTACTTC.

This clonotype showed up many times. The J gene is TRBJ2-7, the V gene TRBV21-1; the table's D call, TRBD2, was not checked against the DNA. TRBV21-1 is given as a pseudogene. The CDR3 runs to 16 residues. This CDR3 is CASSSGDFLSSYEQYF. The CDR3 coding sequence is TGTGCCAGCAGCTCCGGCGACTTCTTAAGCTCCTACGAGCAGTACTTC.

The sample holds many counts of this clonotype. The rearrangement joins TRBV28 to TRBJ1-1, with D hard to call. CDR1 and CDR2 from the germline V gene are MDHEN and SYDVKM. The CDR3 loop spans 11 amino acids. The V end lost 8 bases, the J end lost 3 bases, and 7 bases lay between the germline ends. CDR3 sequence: CASELHTEAFF. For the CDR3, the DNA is TGTGCCAGCGAGCTCCACACTGAAGCTTTCTTT.

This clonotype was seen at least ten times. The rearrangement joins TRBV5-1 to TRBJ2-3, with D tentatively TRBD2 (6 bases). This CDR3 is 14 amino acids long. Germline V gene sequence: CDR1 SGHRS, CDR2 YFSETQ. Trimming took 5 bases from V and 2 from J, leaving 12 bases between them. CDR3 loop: CASRGGGDTDTQYF. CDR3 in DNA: TGCGCCAGCAGGGGCGGAGGGGACACAGATACGCAGTATTTT.

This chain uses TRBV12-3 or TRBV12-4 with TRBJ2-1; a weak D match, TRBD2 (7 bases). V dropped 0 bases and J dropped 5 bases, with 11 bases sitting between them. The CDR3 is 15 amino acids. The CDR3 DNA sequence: TGTGCCAGCAGTTTAGCGGGGGGGCTAAACAATGAGCAGTTCTTC. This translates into CASSLAGGLNNEQFF.

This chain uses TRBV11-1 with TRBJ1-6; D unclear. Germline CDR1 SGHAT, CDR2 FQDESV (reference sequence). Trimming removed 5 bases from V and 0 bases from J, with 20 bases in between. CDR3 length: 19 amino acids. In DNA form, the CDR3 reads TGTGCCAGCAGCCATAACCCGGCGGAGCTCTACTCCTATAATTCACCCCTCCACTTT. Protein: CASSHNPAELYSYNSPLHF.

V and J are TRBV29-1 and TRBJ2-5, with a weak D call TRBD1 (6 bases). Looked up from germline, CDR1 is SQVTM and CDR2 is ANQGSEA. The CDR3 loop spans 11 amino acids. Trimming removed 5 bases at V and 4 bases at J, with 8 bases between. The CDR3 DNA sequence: TGCAGCGTTCAACAGGGAGAGACCCAGTACTTC. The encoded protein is CSVQQGETQYF.

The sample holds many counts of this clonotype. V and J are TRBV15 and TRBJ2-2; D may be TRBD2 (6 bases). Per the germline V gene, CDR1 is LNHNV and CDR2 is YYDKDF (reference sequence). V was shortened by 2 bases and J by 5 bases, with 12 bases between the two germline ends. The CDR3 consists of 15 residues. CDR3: CATSRLPGRTGELFF. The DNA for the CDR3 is TGTGCCACCAGCAGATTGCCAGGGAGGACCGGGGAGCTGTTTTTT.

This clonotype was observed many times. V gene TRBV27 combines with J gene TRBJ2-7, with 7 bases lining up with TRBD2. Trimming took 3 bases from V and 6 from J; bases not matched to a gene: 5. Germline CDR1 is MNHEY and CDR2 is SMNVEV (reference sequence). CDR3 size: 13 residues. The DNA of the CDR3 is TGTGCCAGCAGTTTCCGGGTAGCGGGCGAGCAGTACTTC. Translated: CASSFRVAGEQYF.

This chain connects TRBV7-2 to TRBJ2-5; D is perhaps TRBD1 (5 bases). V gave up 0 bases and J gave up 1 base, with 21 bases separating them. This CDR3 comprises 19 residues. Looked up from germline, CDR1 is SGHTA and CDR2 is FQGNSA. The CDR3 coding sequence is TGTGCCAGCAGCTTAGCCTCTCGCCAATTATACAGGATCCAAGAGACCCAGTACTTC. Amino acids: CASSLASRQLYRIQETQYF.

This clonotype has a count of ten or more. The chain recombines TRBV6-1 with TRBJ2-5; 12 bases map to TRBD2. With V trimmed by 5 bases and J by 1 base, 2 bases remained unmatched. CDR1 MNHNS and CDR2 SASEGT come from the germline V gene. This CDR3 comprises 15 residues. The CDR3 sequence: CASSKLAGGQETQYF. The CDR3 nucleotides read TGTGCCAGCAGTAAACTAGCGGGGGGCCAAGAGACCCAGTACTTC.

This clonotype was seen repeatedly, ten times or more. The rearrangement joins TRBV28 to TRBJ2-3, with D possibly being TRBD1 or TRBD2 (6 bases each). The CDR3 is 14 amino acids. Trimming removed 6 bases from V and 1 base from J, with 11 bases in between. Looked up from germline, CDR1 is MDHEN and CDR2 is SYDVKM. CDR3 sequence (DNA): TGTGCCAGCAGAACCCGGGGGCGCACAGATACGCAGTATTTT. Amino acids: CASRTRGRTDTQYF.

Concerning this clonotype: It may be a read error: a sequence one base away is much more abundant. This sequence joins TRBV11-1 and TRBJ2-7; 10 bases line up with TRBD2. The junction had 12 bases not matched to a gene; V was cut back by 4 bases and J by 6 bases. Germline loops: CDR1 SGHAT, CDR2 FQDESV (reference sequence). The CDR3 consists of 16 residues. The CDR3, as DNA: TGTGCCAGCAGCTCAGCGACTAGCGGGTCTTTCTGCGAGCAGTACTTC. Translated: CASSSATSGSFCEQYF.